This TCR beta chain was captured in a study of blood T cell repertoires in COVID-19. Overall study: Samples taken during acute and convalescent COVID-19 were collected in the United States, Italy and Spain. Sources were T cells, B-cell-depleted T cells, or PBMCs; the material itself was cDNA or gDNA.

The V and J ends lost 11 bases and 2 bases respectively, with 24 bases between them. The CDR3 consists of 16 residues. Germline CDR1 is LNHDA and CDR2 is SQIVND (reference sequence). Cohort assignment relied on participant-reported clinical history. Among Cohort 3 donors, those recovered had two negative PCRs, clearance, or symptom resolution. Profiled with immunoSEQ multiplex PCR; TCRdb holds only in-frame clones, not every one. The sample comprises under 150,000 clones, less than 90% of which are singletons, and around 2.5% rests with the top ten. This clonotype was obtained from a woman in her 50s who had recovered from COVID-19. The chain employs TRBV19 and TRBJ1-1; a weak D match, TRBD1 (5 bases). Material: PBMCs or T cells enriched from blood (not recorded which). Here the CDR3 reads CAASPKGGAGNTEAFF. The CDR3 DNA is TGTGCCGCCTCCCCAAAGGGCGGGGCGGGCAACACTGAAGCTTTCTTT.